A single sample is the source of the 2 T cell receptor beta chains below, sequenced in a study of blood T cell repertoires in COVID-19. TCRdb's table, derived via immunoSEQ multiplex PCR, lists solely in-frame clones and lacks some. This sample yields about 57,000 clones, of which 75% to 95% are seen a single time; under 3% belongs to the top ten. Input material: peripheral blood. The receptors were sampled from a man in his 60s with acute or convalescent COVID-19.

The chain has TRBV19 and TRBJ1-4; weak D call: TRBD1 (5 bases). The V gene lost 5 bases and the J gene lost 4 bases, with 14 bases spanning the gap. The CDR3 runs 15 residues. CDR1 is LNHDA, CDR2 SQIVND, per germline (reference sequence). CDR3 nucleotides: TGTGCCAGTAGTCCCACCGGGACTTATAATGAAAAACTGTTTTTT. Protein sequence: CASSPTGTYNEKLFF.

This chain uses TRBV6-2 or TRBV6-3 with TRBJ1-1, with D possibly matching TRBD1 (6 bases). V was shortened by 5 bases and J by 3 bases, with 19 bases between the two germline ends. Germline V gene lookup returns CDR1 MNHEY and CDR2 SVGEGT. This CDR3 has 16 amino acids. This CDR3 is CASSRHQAGADTEAFF. CDR3 DNA: TGTGCCAGCAGTCGGCACCAGGCAGGGGCGGACACTGAAGCTTTCTTT.